This T cell receptor (beta chain) was sequenced during a study of identical twins. TCRdb itself ran the 5' RACE reads through MiXCR, one entry per CDR3 protein. The repertoire includes 550,000 to 700,000 distinct CDR3 sequences, 21% of them detected once, and over 4% sits in the top ten. The trim removed 1 base at V and 1 base at J, leaving 6 bases unmatched. This CDR3 has 16 residues. CDR1 is LGHNT, CDR2 FRNRAP, per germline. These data were also reused for a study on T cells expressing NK-cell markers.

The sequencing input was PBMCs. The chain carries TRBV12-5 and TRBJ2-5, with TRBD1 matching 7 bases. This receptor was taken from a woman aged 18-29 years in good health. CDR3 protein: CASGLAPGQLQETQYF. The CDR3, as DNA: TGTGCTAGTGGTTTGGCTCCGGGACAGCTCCAAGAGACCCAGTACTTC.